A single T cell receptor beta chain is shown here with its context. The target antigen is unknown. This record belongs to a study of beta chain features in type 1 diabetes. Study-wide background: The patients were much like the healthy donors in age, gender and cell yields.

Heparinised blood was drawn once per donor, averaging about 0.11 L. Reverse transcribing all isolated RNA meant expressed TCRB transcripts were sequenced. The study sequenced naive, central memory and regulatory T cell samples to an average of roughly 3.4 million reads. Sequencing used immunoSEQ multiplex PCR; TCRdb keeps in-frame clones, though not all of them. The repertoire includes 600,000 to 650,000 clones, roughly 15% of them detected once, and approximately 0.093% sits in the top ten. V gave up 2 bases and J gave up 4 bases; unmatched junction bases: 11. CDR1 is MGHRA and CDR2 is YSYEKL in the germline V gene. This CDR3 contains 16 residues. Points from the study as a whole: Insertion counts at VDJ junctions were lower in type 1 diabetes patients, who also showed more deletions there.

Sequencing was performed on naive CD4+ T cells from blood. The chain couples TRBV4-1 to TRBJ2-7; 7 bases are a match to TRBD1. This receptor was obtained from a man younger than 35 in good health. CDR3 amino acids: CASSQRQGRIRYEQYF. The CDR3 nucleotides read TGCGCCAGCAGCCAAAGACAGGGCCGGATTCGGTACGAGCAGTACTTC.